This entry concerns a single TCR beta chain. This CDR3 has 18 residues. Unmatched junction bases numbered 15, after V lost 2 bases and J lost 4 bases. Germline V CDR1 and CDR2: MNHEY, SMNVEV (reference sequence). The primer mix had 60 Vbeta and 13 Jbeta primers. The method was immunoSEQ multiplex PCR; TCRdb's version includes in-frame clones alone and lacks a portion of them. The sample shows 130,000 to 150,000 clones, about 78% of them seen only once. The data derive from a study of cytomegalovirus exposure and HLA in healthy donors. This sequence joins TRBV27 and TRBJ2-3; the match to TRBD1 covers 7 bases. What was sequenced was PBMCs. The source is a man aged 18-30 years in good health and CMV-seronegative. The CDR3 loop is CASSLEFTGDVIADTQYF. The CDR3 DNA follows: TGTGCCAGCAGTTTAGAGTTCACAGGGGACGTAATAGCAGATACGCAGTATTTT.